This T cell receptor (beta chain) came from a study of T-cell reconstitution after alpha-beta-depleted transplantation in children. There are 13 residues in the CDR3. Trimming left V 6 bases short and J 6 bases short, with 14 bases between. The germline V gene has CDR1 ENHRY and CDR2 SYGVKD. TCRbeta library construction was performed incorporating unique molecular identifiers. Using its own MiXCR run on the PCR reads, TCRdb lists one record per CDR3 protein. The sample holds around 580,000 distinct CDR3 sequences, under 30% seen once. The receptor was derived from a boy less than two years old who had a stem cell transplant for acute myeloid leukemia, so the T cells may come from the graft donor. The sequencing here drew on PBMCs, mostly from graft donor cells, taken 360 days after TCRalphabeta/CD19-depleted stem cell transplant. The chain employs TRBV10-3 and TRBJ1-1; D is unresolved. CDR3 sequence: CAIRPQDVSEAFF. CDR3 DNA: TGTGCCATCAGGCCCCAGGACGTCTCTGAAGCTTTCTTT.